This T cell receptor beta chain was observed in a study of blood T cell repertoires in COVID-19. Study as a whole: Researchers got acute and convalescent COVID-19 samples from the United States, Italy and Spain.

The Seattle patients joined while their infection was active and were tracked longitudinally afterward. In the original processing: Amplification with reference gene primers provided the estimates of nucleated cell counts. Generated by immunoSEQ multiplex PCR, the TCRdb table keeps only in-frame clones and is missing some. Clone size and the V and J calls come from that table; the DNA yielded D and trimming. The sample has 200,000 to 250,000 clones, 80% to 95% seen once. The V end was cut by 0 bases, the J end by 5 bases, with 14 bases between. Germline CDR1 SGDLS, CDR2 YYNGEE. The CDR3 spans 15 residues.

V gene TRBV9 combines with J gene TRBJ2-5; TRBD1 is a possible D gene (6 bases). The specimen was peripheral blood. This clonotype originated in a man aged 30 to 45 with COVID-19, enrolled during active disease. The CDR3 sequence: CASSVEGVGSETQYF. The CDR3 DNA reads as TGTGCCAGCAGCGTAGAGGGGGTAGGGTCGGAGACCCAGTACTTC.